This is a list of T cell receptor beta chains from one sample in a study of Ad26.COV2.S vaccination and SARS-CoV-2 variants. Sequenced by immunoSEQ multiplex PCR; TCRdb stores in-frame clones only, minus some. Of over 450,000 clones listed, 89% are singletons. The sequencing here drew on peripheral blood, taken in a trial of Ad26.COV2.S vaccine versus placebo. These receptors were collected from a person between 18 and 65 years old who received the Ad26.COV2.S COVID-19 vaccine or a placebo. CDR3s leave out the opening cysteine and the closing phenylalanine or tryptophan.

v_call	j_call	cdr3_aa
TRBV3-1/TRBV3-2	TRBJ2-2	ASSQGFGELF
TRBV18	TRBJ1-6	ASSQGTYNSPLH
TRBV28	TRBJ1-5	ASSLVQGNSNQPQH
TRBV4-3	TRBJ2-3	ASSRKSGDRRTDTQY
TRBV20-1	TRBJ1-6	SASWTGDRNSPLH
TRBV6-6	TRBJ1-2	ASIAGWGYT
TRBV19	TRBJ1-1	ASSIGPTGQGAVNTEAF
TRBV7-8	TRBJ1-3	ASSHNSHSGNTIY
TRBV12-3/TRBV12-4	TRBJ1-2	ASGGGNYGYT
TRBV19	TRBJ1-3	ASSFDRGNTIY
TRBV4-1	TRBJ1-3	ASSQDTPRVGNTIY
TRBV28	TRBJ2-1	ASSLLAVAGDGNEQF
TRBV3-1/TRBV3-2	TRBJ2-7	ASSQDHLAGVVREQY
TRBV5-1	TRBJ1-5	ASSLGGGVNQPQH
TRBV12-5	TRBJ1-2	ASGLYGGNYGYT
TRBV18	TRBJ2-2	ASSPFDRGWNTGELF
TRBV5-1	TRBJ2-1	ASTDSEPLRRHYNEQF
TRBV20-1	TRBJ1-1	SASDPGAF
TRBV2	TRBJ1-4	ASSETRLTLF
TRBV30	TRBJ1-1	AGRGGAPLAF
TRBV27	TRBJ2-2	ASSLVGTGDTGELF
TRBV5-4	TRBJ1-3	ASSSGQTSGNTIY
TRBV7-2	TRBJ2-7	ASSLEDLGGFSYEQY
TRBV2	TRBJ1-1	ASSEEAVSNTEAF
TRBV3-1/TRBV3-2	TRBJ1-2	ASSQDPWGGYGYT
TRBV27	TRBJ2-1	ASSSPGLAHEQF
TRBV7-2	TRBJ1-5	ASSYRVQNQPQH
TRBV6-5	TRBJ2-1	ASRLGLAGEQF
TRBV28	TRBJ1-2	ASSWAGTGLYGYT
TRBV7-2	TRBJ2-5	ASSRGGYQETQY
TRBV3-1/TRBV3-2	TRBJ2-5	ASSPMVGGRETQY
TRBV9	TRBJ1-3	ASSGGRTLFGNTIY
TRBV7-2	TRBJ1-2	ASSLGRANYGYT
TRBV4-2	TRBJ1-1	ASSGKGSAF
TRBV28	TRBJ2-5	ASRGTGETQY
TRBV9	TRBJ2-5	ASSANKGGWETQY
TRBV6-5	TRBJ2-6	ASSLDRAGANVLT
TRBV28	TRBJ1-4	ASSPTPPGTTNEKLF
TRBV30	TRBJ2-7	AWSGGHLYEQY
TRBV28	TRBJ1-2	ASSKYGYT
TRBV19	TRBJ2-6	ASREGALGAGANVLT
TRBV19	TRBJ2-3	ASSIAPQGAGPDTQY
TRBV7-9	TRBJ1-1	ASSITDTEAF
TRBV5-5	TRBJ2-7	ASSLSRTGPLGEQY
TRBV7-3	TRBJ2-5	ASSQPRAYGETQY
TRBV29-1	TRBJ1-1	SVVRDSLYEAF
TRBV4-1	TRBJ1-1	ASSPGQGRNTEAF
TRBV5-6	TRBJ2-7	ASSRGYSYEQY
TRBV4-3	TRBJ1-2	ASSQDLAGFFYGYT
TRBV6-5	TRBJ2-7	ASSYSLAQSYEQY
TRBV10-1	TRBJ2-1	ASSGGYNEQF
TRBV28	TRBJ2-3	ASATKWVLAGRDGSTDTQY
TRBV7-2	TRBJ2-5	ASSLGLAQETQY
TRBV28	TRBJ2-7	ASSSSERSGIPFEQY
TRBV6-2/TRBV6-3	TRBJ2-1	ASSYSRSHNEQF